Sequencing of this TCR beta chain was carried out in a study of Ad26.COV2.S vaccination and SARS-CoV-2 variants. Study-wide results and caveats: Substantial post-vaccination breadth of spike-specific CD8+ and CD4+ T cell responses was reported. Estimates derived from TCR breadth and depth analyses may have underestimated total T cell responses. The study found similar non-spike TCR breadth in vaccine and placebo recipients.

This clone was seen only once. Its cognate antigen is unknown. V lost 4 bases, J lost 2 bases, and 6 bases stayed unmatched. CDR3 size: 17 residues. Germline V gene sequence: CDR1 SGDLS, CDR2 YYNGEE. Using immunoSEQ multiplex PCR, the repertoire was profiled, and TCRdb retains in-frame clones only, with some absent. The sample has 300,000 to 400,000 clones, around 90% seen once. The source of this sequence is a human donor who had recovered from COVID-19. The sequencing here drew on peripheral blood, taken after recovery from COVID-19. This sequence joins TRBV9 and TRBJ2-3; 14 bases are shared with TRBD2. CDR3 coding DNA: TGTGCCAGCAGCATTCGGACTAGCGGGGGGACCACAGATACGCAGTATTTT. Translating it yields CASSIRTSGGTTDTQYF.